Below are 25 T cell receptor beta chains sequenced from a single sample in a study of blood T cell repertoires in COVID-19. Some clones are missing from TCRdb's copy, which holds only in-frame ones; the method was immunoSEQ multiplex PCR. The top ten hold 13% of the sample, which has some 150,000 clones, around 84% seen once. The source material was peripheral blood. These receptors were taken from a man in his 60s with active or convalescent COVID-19.

The CDR3 DNA follows: TGCAGTGCTAGTCATAACTATGGCTACACCTTC. This encodes CSASHNYGYTF. The chain uses TRBV20-1 and TRBJ1-2, with unresolved D. The CDR3 sequence is 11 residues long. Germline loops: CDR1 DFQATT, CDR2 SNEGSKA (reference sequence). V lost 3 bases to trimming and J lost 1 base, with 3 bases between them.

The V call is TRBV7-6, the J call TRBJ2-3, with TRBD2 matching over 11 bases. The CDR3 runs to 17 residues. The junction had 11 bases not matched to a gene; V was cut back by 3 bases and J by 6 bases. Germline lookup yields CDR1 SGHVS and CDR2 FNYEAQ. CDR3 bases: TGTGCCAGCAGCTTTAAACTAGCGGGAGAATCAGGGGATACGCAGTATTTT. Protein sequence: CASSFKLAGESGDTQYF.

The table lists this clone with a few counts. The chain couples TRBV27 to TRBJ2-3, with TRBD2 matching over 10 bases. The V gene's germline CDR1 is MNHEY and CDR2 SMNVEV (reference sequence). CDR3 length: 12 amino acids. The trim removed 8 bases at V and 7 bases at J, leaving 3 bases unmatched. The CDR3 protein is CASGTSAYTQYF. The CDR3 DNA sequence: TGTGCCAGCGGGACTAGCGCATATACGCAGTATTTT.

V is TRBV5-4 and J is TRBJ1-1; perhaps TRBD1 as D (5 bases). V was shortened by 4 bases and J by 3 bases, with 16 bases between the two germline ends. This CDR3 contains 15 residues. Germline CDR1 and CDR2: SGHNT and YYREEE (reference sequence). The CDR3 DNA sequence: TGTGCCAGCAGCCCTAGTAGGGGTATCGACACTGAAGCTTTCTTT. Protein: CASSPSRGIDTEAFF.

The CDR3 DNA follows: TGTGCTAGTGGTTTGGCGCGGGGGGGGCTCAATGAGCAGTTCTTC. This encodes CASGLARGGLNEQFF. The chain couples TRBV12-5 to TRBJ2-1; 9 nucleotides agree with TRBD2. Trimming removed 1 base from V and 6 bases from J; junction bases left unmatched: 4. The CDR3 has 15 residues. Germline CDR1 is LGHNT and CDR2 is FRNRAP.

This clone appeared a single time. The chain employs TRBV3-1 (or the pseudogene TRBV3-2) and TRBJ2-5; 10 bases agree with TRBD2. V lost 0 bases and J lost 4; bases outside the gene matches: 2. The CDR3 has 15 amino acids. The germline gives CDR1 LGHDT, CDR2 YNNKEL (reference sequence). CDR3 sequence (DNA): TGTGCCAGCAGCCAAGAGGTAGCGGGGGGAGAGACCCAGTACTTC. This sequence encodes CASSQEVAGGETQYF.

The chain recombines TRBV18 with TRBJ2-3; 7 bases fit TRBD2. The germline V gene encodes CDR1 KGHSH and CDR2 LQKENI. After removal of 5 bases from V and 5 bases from J, the junction contained 7 bases not matched to a gene. The CDR3 sequence is 14 residues long. CDR3 nucleotide sequence: TGTGCCAGCTCATCCCGGACTAGAATAGATACGCAGTATTTT. It specifies CASSSRTRIDTQYF.

The genes are TRBV28 and TRBJ1-5, with unresolved D. The CDR3 is 13 amino acids. The germline CDR1 and CDR2 sequences are MDHEN and SYDVKM. V gave up 3 bases and J gave up 6 bases, with 9 bases separating them. DNA for the CDR3: TGTGCCAGCAGTTTTGCTCGTAGTCAGCCCCAGCATTTT. Translating it yields CASSFARSQPQHF.

The rearrangement joins TRBV6-6 to TRBJ2-3; 10 positions agree with TRBD2. Losses at the gene ends were 4 bases for V and 6 bases for J; bases not matched to a gene: 7. Germline CDR1 MNHNY, CDR2 SVGAGI (reference sequence). The CDR3 has 15 amino acids. CDR3 residues: CASSSGPSGSDTQYF. The DNA of the CDR3 is TGTGCCAGCAGTTCGGGACCTAGCGGGAGTGATACGCAGTATTTT.

This clone came up once. In DNA form, the CDR3 reads TGTGCCACCAGTGATTCGGGGGGACAAGTTGAAAAACTGTTTTTT. Protein: CATSDSGGQVEKLFF. The rearrangement links TRBV24-1 to TRBJ1-4; tentative D call: TRBD1 (6 bases). The CDR3 totals 15 residues. Germline V gene lookup returns CDR1 KGHDR and CDR2 SFDVKD. Trimming removed 2 bases at V and 7 bases at J, with 13 bases between.

This chain joins TRBV28 and TRBJ1-3, with TRBD1 identical over 7 bases. The CDR3 extends over 15 amino acids. Germline trimming cut 6 bases from V and 1 base from J; bases unmatched to any gene: 6. Germline V gives CDR1 MDHEN, CDR2 SYDVKM. The CDR3, as DNA: TGTGCCAGCAGAGCTGGGACAGCATCTGGAAACACCATATATTTT. Amino acid sequence: CASRAGTASGNTIYF.

The DNA of the CDR3 is TGTGCCAGCAGCTTAGAAAGGGGGCGTCCTAACTATGGCTACACCTTC. Its protein is CASSLERGRPNYGYTF. V is TRBV11-2 and J is TRBJ1-2, with 7 bases that match TRBD1. V lost 0 bases to trimming and J lost 0 bases; unmatched junction nucleotides: 4. Germline V gene data show CDR1 as SGHAT and CDR2 as FQNNGV. The CDR3 contains 16 residues.

The chain carries TRBV5-6 and TRBJ2-5; 8 bases agree with TRBD1. This CDR3 is 15 amino acids long. Germline CDR1 is SGHDT and CDR2 is YYEEEE. V shed 4 bases, J shed 5 bases, and the junction held 10 bases outside the gene matches. CDR3 sequence reads: CASSSPGQGRETQYF. DNA for the CDR3: TGTGCCAGCAGCAGCCCCGGACAGGGACGGGAGACCCAGTACTTC.

About this clone: The same CDR3 arises from other DNA sequences in this sample as well. The V gene is TRBV3-1 (or the pseudogene TRBV3-2), the J gene TRBJ2-1; 10 bases align to TRBD2. With 4 bases clipped from V and 4 bases from J, the junction kept 4 bases outside the gene matches. CDR3 length: 15 residues. Germline V lookup: CDR1 LGHDT, CDR2 YNNKEL (reference sequence). The CDR3 region has the DNA TGTGCCAGCAGCCCGACTAGCGGGCGTTACAATGAGCAGTTCTTC. It yields the protein CASSPTSGRYNEQFF.

J is TRBJ1-2 and V is TRBV5-1; a weak D match, TRBD1 (5 bases). The CDR3 has 14 amino acids. Trimming pared 4 bases from V and 1 base from J, leaving 11 bases between. Germline V gives CDR1 SGHRS, CDR2 YFSETQ. The CDR3 DNA reads TGCGCCAGCAGCCCCTCGACAGTTAACTATGGCTACACCTTC. Translating it yields CASSPSTVNYGYTF.

As to this clone: The sample contains more than one DNA sequence encoding this CDR3. This sequence joins TRBV19 and TRBJ1-2; the D gene is possibly TRBD1 (5 bases). Germline lookup yields CDR1 LNHDA and CDR2 SQIVND (reference sequence). The V end lost 3 bases, the J end lost 5 bases, and 13 bases lay between the germline ends. CDR3 length equals 14 residues. In DNA form, the CDR3 reads TGTGCCAGTAGTATCCAGGGTTTGGGGTATGGCTACACCTTC. Translated, it gives CASSIQGLGYGYTF.

The chain carries TRBV7-2 and TRBJ1-1; D not certain. The V end lost 2 bases, the J end lost 8 bases, and 9 bases lay between the germline ends. CDR3 size: 12 residues. Germline V gene data show CDR1 as SGHTA and CDR2 as FQGNSA. The CDR3 is CASSLREREAFF. In DNA form, the CDR3 reads TGTGCCAGCAGCTTACGGGAGAGGGAAGCTTTCTTT.

This clone was recorded only once. The V gene is TRBV2, the J gene TRBJ2-5, with 7 bases matching TRBD2. Unmatched junction bases numbered 9, after V lost 7 bases and J lost 4 bases. The CDR3 sequence is 14 residues long. The V gene's germline CDR1 is SNHLY and CDR2 FYNNEI. The DNA of the CDR3 is TGTGCCAGCACCAATACCCCGGGAGGAGAGACCCAGTACTTC. Protein sequence: CASTNTPGGETQYF.

The genes are TRBV7-2 and TRBJ2-5; 8 bases match TRBD1. The CDR3 extends over 13 amino acids. V dropped 5 bases and J dropped 5; count of bases not matched to a gene: 4. Per the germline V gene, CDR1 is SGHTA and CDR2 is FQGNSA. CDR3 amino acids: CASSLDRAETQYF. In DNA form, the CDR3 reads TGTGCCAGCAGCCTGGACAGGGCGGAGACCCAGTACTTC. Full variable domain (remainder filled in from reference TRBV7-2 and TRBJ2-5): GAGVSQSPSNKVTEKGKDVELRCDPISGHTALYWYRQSLGQGLEFLIYFQGNSAPDKSGLPSDRFSAERTGGSVSTLTIQRTQQEDSAVYLCASSLDRAETQYFGPGTRLLVL.

This sequence joins TRBV18 and TRBJ2-1; TRBD1 matches 9 bases. Germline V CDR1 and CDR2: KGHSH, LQKENI. V lost 3 bases, J lost 6 bases, and 3 bases stayed unmatched. The CDR3 consists of 14 residues. DNA for the CDR3: TGTGCCAGCTCACCCGGACAGGGGCCCAATGAGCAGTTCTTC. Translated, it gives CASSPGQGPNEQFF.

V and J are TRBV6-5 and TRBJ2-7, with D possibly being TRBD1 (6 bases). The germline CDR1 and CDR2 sequences are MNHEY and SVGAGI. This CDR3 spans 13 amino acids. Trimming left V 6 bases short and J 7 bases short, with 16 bases between. DNA of the CDR3: TGTGCCAGCAGGGTCACAGGGTCCCGGGAGCAGTACTTC. Translation: CASRVTGSREQYF.

This sequence joins TRBV7-9 and TRBJ2-7, with TRBD1 identical over 8 bases. Germline V gene data show CDR1 as SEHNR and CDR2 as FQNEAQ (reference sequence). Unmatched junction bases numbered 4, after V lost 5 bases and J lost 1 base. The length of the CDR3 is 14 residues. The CDR3 sequence is CASSPNRGSYEQYF. The CDR3 DNA is TGTGCCAGCAGCCCAAACAGGGGGTCCTACGAGCAGTACTTC.

The V call is TRBV7-2, the J call TRBJ1-2; possibly TRBD1 for D (5 bases). Germline loops: CDR1 SGHTA, CDR2 FQGNSA. The V end was cut by 5 bases, the J end by 2 bases, with 12 bases between. CDR3 length: 14 residues. CDR3 in amino acids: CASSKDGGNYGYTF. The CDR3 nucleotides are TGTGCCAGCAGCAAGGACGGGGGGAACTATGGCTACACCTTC.

The chain recombines TRBV9 with TRBJ1-3; tentative D call: TRBD1 (6 bases). Looked up from germline, CDR1 is SGDLS and CDR2 is YYNGEE. Trimming pared 3 bases from V and 4 bases from J, leaving 11 bases between. CDR3 length: 14 residues. CDR3 amino acids: CASSANRAGNTIYF. In nucleotides, the CDR3 is TGTGCCAGCAGCGCGAACAGGGCCGGAAACACCATATATTTT.

The chain combines TRBV21-1 with TRBJ2-7; the table's D gene call, TRBD2, was not cross checked with the DNA. TRBV21-1 is a known pseudogene. This CDR3 spans 12 amino acids. The CDR3 sequence is CASSKLGGEQYF. The DNA of the CDR3 is TGTGCCAGCAGCAAACTAGGCGGCGAGCAGTACTTC.